This T cell receptor beta chain was identified in a study of human T cells and chemical hapten exposure. CDR1 is DFQATT and CDR2 is SNEGSKA in the germline V gene (reference sequence). The CDR3 spans 15 residues. V dropped 5 bases and J dropped 4; count of bases not matched to a gene: 6. This clonotype was counted ten times or more. Described time point: patch test 3, about 24 weeks after DPC sensitization. Treatment described: therapeutic diphenylcyclopropenone sensitization with weekly scalp DPC. MiXCR was run by TCRdb on the RACE reads, yielding one entry per CDR3 protein. The sample yields about 90,000 distinct CDR3 sequences, 9.5% to 13% seen once.

V is TRBV20-1 and J is TRBJ2-2; 11 positions agree with TRBD1. The sample in question was whole blood, obtained in connection with sensitization to the hapten diphenylcyclopropenone (DPC). The clonotype was recovered from a woman aged 25 to 39 with alopecia areata. Some clones in this sample may be carry-over from other donors' samples. Here the CDR3 DNA reads TGCAGTGCTTTAGTAGGACAGGGGGCCACCGGGGAGCTGTTTTTT. This codes for CSALVGQGATGELFF.